Listed here is a single T cell receptor (beta chain). Its antigen has not been determined. No per-base quality is available; no much larger clone lies one base away. Using the deep immunoSEQ assay, TCR CDR3 regions were amplified from genomic DNA by multiplex PCR. Extracted genomic DNA from each cell subset was distributed evenly across all wells of several immunoSEQ 96-well plates, and each plate was treated as a replicate. For sorted subsets, approximately 190 ng of genomic DNA, equivalent to roughly 30,000 T cell genomes, went into each replicate PCR. Purified libraries were quantified with a Qubit 3.0 fluorometer, sized on a Bioanalyzer 2100, and re-quantified with the KAPA Library Quantification kit. Every immunoSEQ 96-well plate was sequenced on a separate single-read 150-cycle Illumina NextSeq 550 flow cell. As for how the authors treated the data: Because the immunoSEQ output included only junctional sequences and no quality scores, the filtering could not be the same as the filtering used for full-length reads. To assign V/J genes and CDR3, sequences were annotated against IMGT germline references using PyIR, a Python wrapper for IgBLAST v1.9. Any read was removed if the V/J assignment was weak (E-value above 1e-6), the CDR3 was missing, or the read contained stop codons, out-of-frame junctions, or ambiguous translated residues. V3J clonotypes were defined as sequences sharing the same inferred V gene, J gene, and CDR3 amino acid sequence. Percentage overlap between repertoires was calculated by dividing the number of shared unique clonotypes by the size of the smaller repertoire. RTK rarefaction, the Chao1 estimator, and Recon v2.1 estimates of unobserved clonotypes were used to assess repertoire richness. OLGA was used to compute generation probabilities for all TCRbeta clonotypes that the gDNA method yielded from four donors. TCRdb limited this immuneACCESS table to in-frame rearrangements with V and J called. A share of clones is missing; checked studies link under half to unresolved V genes, and the rest is unexplained. D and trimming were read from the DNA, whereas the V and J calls and clone size are those reported in that table. The sample contains some 1,900,000 clones, approximately 95% of them found a single time. Approximately 1% of the sample comes from the top ten.

CD8 naive samples were CD45RO-negative cells positively selected for CCR7, giving a CD45RA+CCR7+ population that excluded TemRA cells. Donors were healthy HIV-negative adults with no recently reported acute infections or vaccinations. Every donor was a Caucasian adult residing in Nashville, Tennessee, USA. Blood was collected by leukapheresis, and PBMCs were isolated by Ficoll-Histopaque density gradient centrifugation and then cryopreserved in liquid nitrogen vapor phase. Analytical flow cytometry was used to check the purity and quantity of each magnetically sorted T cell population. Genomic DNA was isolated from each sorted fraction and quantified by UV absorbance on a Nanodrop 2000c. This specimen comes from a study of shared clonotypes between healthy human individuals (dated by TCRdb to 2018 to 2021). Study-level background: The cohort included a few men and a couple of women between 18 and 49 years of age. For each donor, three plates each were used for CD4 naive and CD4 memory, two plates were used for CD8 naive, and one plate was used for CD8 memory. The study deeply sequenced blood TCR repertoires of roughly five healthy adults to estimate repertoire size and the extent of clonotype sharing between individuals. To increase sequencing depth and limit assay-specific biases, TCR repertoire library preparation and sequencing were carried out by different laboratories using diverse techniques. Leukapheresis yielded between about 0.94 and 8.9 billion PBMCs per donor. Study-level results and caveats: Because the study included only a small number of donors, the genetic and exposure-history diversity represented was limited. Incomplete sequencing was indicated by rarefaction of sorted-subset datasets, despite the large sequencing depth. Based on pairwise subsampling, the degree of clonotype sharing among donors was expected to be affected by sequencing depth. Clonotypes shared by all four sorted-subset donors showed higher generation probabilities than non-shared clonotypes. Approximately 5% of naive CD4, around 3.6% of naive CD8, roughly 2.5% of memory CD4, and around 0.4% of memory CD8 clonotypes were shared across a few donors. Sampling was restricted to blood, and TCR repertoires in tissues likely differ from the TCR repertoires found in blood. Larger estimated clonotype richness was generally found for naive subsets than for memory subsets.

Trimming takes 4 bases from V and 5 bases from J, and the germline ends sit 9 bases apart. CDR1 and CDR2, looked up from the germline V gene (reference sequence), are MNHEY and SMNVEV. The CDR3 holds 13 amino acids from the cysteine to the phenylalanine. Kept here is only the CDR3 DNA, which spans 39 bases and is read in frame from base 1. Input material: naive CD8+ T cells sorted from blood. Per the publication, the cell subset or site label means: CD45RA+CCR7+. Recombination connected TRBV27 to TRBJ2-1, with the D gene not confidently named. The clonotype originates from a man between 18 and 29 years old in good health. The CDR3 reads CASSWTWNNEQFF. The sequenced DNA is TGTGCCAGCAGTTGGACGTGGAACAATGAGCAGTTCTTC.